This is a list of T cell receptor beta chains from one sample in a study of Ad26.COV2.S vaccination and SARS-CoV-2 variants. Method: immunoSEQ multiplex PCR; TCRdb's copy keeps in-frame clones and lacks some. The sample has 440,000 or so clones, roughly 87% seen once. Sequencing was performed on peripheral blood, taken in a trial of Ad26.COV2.S vaccine versus placebo. The receptors were gathered from a person between 18 and 65 years old who received the Ad26.COV2.S COVID-19 vaccine or a placebo. The CDR3 runs from the conserved cysteine through the conserved F or W. The D gene is left open where the match is weak. The size field is filled for only some rows; it gives once, few, many or a size class.

>.|TRBV7-9|.|TRBJ2-7
TGTGCCAGCAGCTTATGGTGGGCAGCCGAGCAGTACTTC
CASSLWWAAEQYF
>TRBD2|TRBV6-6|.|TRBJ2-7
TGTGCCAGCAGTCTACTCCGGCGGACTAGCGAAACCTACGAGCAGTACTTC
CASSLLRRTSETYEQYF
>TRBD2|TRBV5-1|.|TRBJ2-2
TGCGCCAGCAGCTTGACTAGCGGGATTGCGTCCGGGGAGCTGTTTTTT
CASSLTSGIASGELFF
>.|TRBV12-3/TRBV12-4|.|TRBJ2-3
TGTGCCAGCAGCCTTTCGGGCACAGATACGCAGTATTTT
CASSLSGTDTQYF
>TRBD2|TRBV7-2|.|TRBJ2-7
TGTGCCAGCAGCCGTGCCGCGGGAGTGGGTTACGAGCAGTACTTC
CASSRAAGVGYEQYF
>.|TRBV9|.|TRBJ1-6
TGTGCCAGCAGCTCCACCAGCTCCTATAATTCACCCCTCCACTTT
CASSSTSSYNSPLHF
>.|TRBV7-2|few|TRBJ1-5
TGTGCCAGCAGCTTAGAGAATGGTCAGCCCCAGCATTTT
CASSLENGQPQHF
>TRBD2|TRBV7-3|.|TRBJ2-1
TGTGCCAGCAGCAAAGGGACTAGCGGGACGGAGCAGTTCTTC
CASSKGTSGTEQFF
>TRBD2|TRBV3-1/TRBV3-2|few|TRBJ2-2
TGTGCCAGCAGCCAGGCCAGACTAGCGGGAGCCCCCGGGGAGCTGTTTTTT
CASSQARLAGAPGELFF
>.|TRBV6-6|.|TRBJ2-1
TGTGCCAGCGGACCATCTAATGAGCAGTTCTTC
CASGPSNEQFF
>.|TRBV10-3|.|TRBJ2-7
TGTGCCATCTGTCGTGGCGGGGAGAGCTACGAGCAGTACTTC
CAICRGGESYEQYF
>TRBD1|TRBV27|few|TRBJ2-2
TGTGCCAGCCCTCTACAGGGGACGACCGGGGAGCTGTTTTTT
CASPLQGTTGELFF
>TRBD2|TRBV19|.|TRBJ2-5
TGTGCCAGTAGTATTGGGACTAGCGTATACCAAGAGACCCAGTACTTC
CASSIGTSVYQETQYF
>.|TRBV30|.|TRBJ1-1
TGTGCCTGGAGTGTAGGTCCGTTGGTAGGTTTGGATGCTTTCTTT
CAWSVGPLVGLDAFF
>.|TRBV5-1|.|TRBJ1-4
TGCGCCAGCAGCTCCGGACAGACTAATGAAAAACTGTTTTTT
CASSSGQTNEKLFF
>TRBD1|TRBV10-1|.|TRBJ1-1
TGCGCCAGCAGTGAGTCTGGCAGGGGGACTGAAGCTTTCTTT
CASSESGRGTEAFF
>TRBD1|TRBV5-6|.|TRBJ2-7
TGTGCCAGCAGGGGACAGGACCGGTACGAGCAGTACTTC
CASRGQDRYEQYF
>.|TRBV7-2|few|TRBJ1-2
TGTGCCAGCAGTCCGAACAGGGTTAAAGGCTACACCTTC
CASSPNRVKGYTF
>.|TRBV6-2/TRBV6-3|.|TRBJ1-1
TGTGCCAGCAGTTCGGGGGGGCTCGCTGAAGCTTTCTTT
CASSSGGLAEAFF
>TRBD1|TRBV29-1|.|TRBJ1-1
TGCAGCGCTGACAGGGGAGGTACTGAAGCTTTCTTT
CSADRGGTEAFF
>.|TRBV6-5|.|TRBJ2-7
TGTGCCAGCAGACAGCAGGGGGACTCCCTCTACGAGCAGTACTTC
CASRQQGDSLYEQYF
>TRBD1|TRBV7-9|.|TRBJ1-2
TGTGCCAGCAGCGGACCGGGACAGCCTAACTATGGCTACACCTTC
CASSGPGQPNYGYTF
>.|TRBV6-5|few|TRBJ1-1
TGTGCCAGCAGTCCGAGGCCTGATCTAGGAACTGAAGCTTTCTTT
CASSPRPDLGTEAFF
>.|TRBV13|.|TRBJ1-2
TGTGCCAGCAGCTTAGGCGCGGAACCGACGGGGGGCTACACCTTC
CASSLGAEPTGGYTF
>.|TRBV6-5|.|TRBJ1-1
TGTGCCAGCAGCAGGGGAGGTCTGGCTTTCTTT
CASSRGGLAFF
>.|TRBV7-7|once|TRBJ2-2
TGTGCTAGCAGCTTTTCGCGGAGCGGGGAGCTGTTTTTT
CASSFSRSGELFF
>.|TRBV5-5|once|TRBJ2-7
TGTGCCAGCAGCTTATATCCCAGGGAAGCGTTGGAGCAGTACTTC
CASSLYPREALEQYF
>.|TRBV2|.|TRBJ1-2
TGTGCCAGCAGTGAACTTGGTGGCTACACCTTC
CASSELGGYTF
>.|TRBV4-1|.|TRBJ2-7
TGCGCCAGCAGCCAAGTCGTCAGGGGCTCAGGCGAGCAGTACTTC
CASSQVVRGSGEQYF
>TRBD1|TRBV5-5|.|TRBJ2-5
TGTGCCAGCAGCTCGGGGGGACAGGGGCCCTCCAGGTACCAAGAGACCCAGTACTTC
CASSSGGQGPSRYQETQYF
>.|TRBV4-1|.|TRBJ1-1
TGCGCCAGCAGCCAAGGTCTCTTCGCTGGTCCTGAAGCTTTCTTT
CASSQGLFAGPEAFF
>.|TRBV7-9|.|TRBJ2-1
TGTGCCAGCAGCTCCAGGTCGTACCTCTCGAATGAGCAGTTCTTC
CASSSRSYLSNEQFF
>TRBD2|TRBV14|many|TRBJ2-7
TGTGCCAGCAGCCAAGATTACCTAGCGGGAGACTATACGAAGCAGTACTTC
CASSQDYLAGDYTKQYF
>.|TRBV28|.|TRBJ2-3
TGTGCCAGCACCCCGGTGGGGTTCGGGGGAGCATTGGCAGATACGCAGTATTTT
CASTPVGFGGALADTQYF
>TRBD1|TRBV10-3|.|TRBJ2-1
TGTGCCATCAGGGGATACTCGGGACAGCACAATGAGCAGTTCTTC
CAIRGYSGQHNEQFF
>.|TRBV2|.|TRBJ1-1
TGTGCCAGCATCGGAGACGGTAACACTGAAGCTTTCTTT
CASIGDGNTEAFF
>TRBD1|TRBV5-4|.|TRBJ2-7
TGTGCCAGCAGCTCCGGGACAGGCTCCTACGAGCAGTACTTC
CASSSGTGSYEQYF
>.|TRBV6-5|.|TRBJ1-6
TGTGCCAGCAGTTACTCGATACGGGGAGATTCACCCCTCCACTTT
CASSYSIRGDSPLHF
>.|TRBV5-6|.|TRBJ2-7
TGTGCCAGCAGCTTCAGTAGCACCTACGAGCAGTACTTC
CASSFSSTYEQYF
>TRBD2|TRBV3-1/TRBV3-2|.|TRBJ2-3
TGTGCCAGCAGCCAAGAAATCCTAGCGGGACGCACAGATACGCAGTATTTT
CASSQEILAGRTDTQYF
>TRBD1|TRBV7-6|.|TRBJ2-2
TGTGCCAGCAGCTTCCGAGCCACAGGGGCAATGGCCGGGGAGCTGTTTTTT
CASSFRATGAMAGELFF
>.|TRBV6-5|.|TRBJ2-3
TGTGCCAGCAGTTACTTAGGGACAGATACGCAGTATTTT
CASSYLGTDTQYF
>TRBD1|TRBV6-5|.|TRBJ2-7
TGTGCCAGCAGTCACCCCCCCGGGACAGGCTACGAGCAGTACTTC
CASSHPPGTGYEQYF
>.|TRBV19|.|TRBJ1-1
TGTGCCAGTAGGCAGGGGCCGATGAACACTGAAGCTTTCTTT
CASRQGPMNTEAFF